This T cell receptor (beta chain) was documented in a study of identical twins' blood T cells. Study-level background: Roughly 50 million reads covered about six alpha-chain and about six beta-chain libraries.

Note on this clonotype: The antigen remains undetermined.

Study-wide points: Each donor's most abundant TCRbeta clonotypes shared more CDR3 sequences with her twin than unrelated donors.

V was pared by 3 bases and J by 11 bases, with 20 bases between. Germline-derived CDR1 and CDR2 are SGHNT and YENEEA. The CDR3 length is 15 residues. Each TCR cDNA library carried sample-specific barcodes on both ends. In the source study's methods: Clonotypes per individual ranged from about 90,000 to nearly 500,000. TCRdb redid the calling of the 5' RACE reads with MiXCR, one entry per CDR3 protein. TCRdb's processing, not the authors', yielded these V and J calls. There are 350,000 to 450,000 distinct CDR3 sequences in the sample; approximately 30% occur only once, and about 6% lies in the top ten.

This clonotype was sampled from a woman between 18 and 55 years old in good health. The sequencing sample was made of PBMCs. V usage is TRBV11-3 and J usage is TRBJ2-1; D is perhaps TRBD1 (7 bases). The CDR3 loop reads CASSFSIGGGVQQFF. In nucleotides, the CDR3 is TGTGCCAGCAGCTTTTCAATCGGAGGGGGCGTTCAGCAGTTCTTC.